Presented here are 27 T cell receptor beta chains from one specimen sequenced in a study of CD8 T cells in ankylosing spondylitis. TCRdb reanalysed the 5' RACE reads using MiXCR and keeps one entry per CDR3 protein. The sample holds some 150,000 distinct CDR3 sequences, over 10% seen once. Input material: blood, either unsorted or a sorted T cell fraction (not recorded which). The receptors were sampled from a female donor with ankylosing spondylitis or in good health (not recorded which).

In this sample, this clonotype turned up once. A read error may explain this, as a much larger clone is one base away. V gene TRBV2 combines with J gene TRBJ1-2, with TRBD1 matching 7 bases. Germline trimming cut 5 bases from V and 10 bases from J; bases unmatched to any gene: 13. The CDR3 contains 14 residues. Germline V gives CDR1 SNHLY, CDR2 FYNNEI. The CDR3 nucleotides read TGTGCCAGCAGTCCGACGGGACAGAGTGAGGACTACACCTTC. Its protein is CASSPTGQSEDYTF.

There are many counts of this clonotype. This chain connects TRBV4-1 to TRBJ1-5; D not certain. The V end lost 0 bases, the J end lost 2 bases, and 8 bases lay between the germline ends. Per germline, CDR1 MGHRA and CDR2 YSYEKL. This CDR3 spans 15 amino acids. The CDR3 loop reads CASSQDGVGNQPQHF. CDR3 in DNA: TGCGCCAGCAGCCAAGATGGGGTGGGCAATCAGCCCCAGCATTTT.

This clonotype was seen repeatedly, ten times or more. This sequence joins TRBV20-1 and TRBJ1-1; D is undetermined. The CDR3 loop spans 14 amino acids. Germline values: CDR1 DFQATT, CDR2 SNEGSKA (reference sequence). The ends were cut back, 0 bases at V and 1 base at J, with 9 bases in the middle. The CDR3, as DNA: TGCAGTGCTAGAGAGAAACCGTGGAACACTGAAGCTTTCTTT. Amino acids: CSAREKPWNTEAFF.

This clonotype was recorded at least ten times. The chain has TRBV11-2 and TRBJ2-7; unclear D gene. V was trimmed by 0 bases and J by 1 base, leaving 13 bases between them. The germline gives CDR1 SGHAT, CDR2 FQNNGV. CDR3 length: 16 residues. The CDR3 DNA is TGTGCCAGCAGCTTAGAGGGATGGACCAAATCCTACGAGCAGTACTTC. Protein product: CASSLEGWTKSYEQYF.

This clonotype was seen more than once but under ten times. CDR3 loop: CSVHTGELFF. The CDR3 DNA sequence: TGCAGCGTTCACACCGGGGAGCTGTTTTTT. The chain recombines TRBV29-1 with TRBJ2-2, with D unresolved. The CDR3 contains 10 residues. Trimming shortened V by 5 bases and J by 3 bases, and 1 base separated the two germline ends. The germline V gene has CDR1 SQVTM and CDR2 ANQGSEA.

This clonotype was seen ten or more times. The rearrangement uses TRBV4-1 and TRBJ2-2; 9 positions agree with TRBD1. The CDR3 loop spans 16 amino acids. Germline CDR1 and CDR2: MGHRA and YSYEKL. The V gene end was trimmed by 5 bases and the J gene end by 7 bases; junction bases not matched to a gene: 11. This chain's CDR3 is CASSAVQGARGGELFF. In DNA form, the CDR3 reads TGCGCCAGCAGCGCAGTACAGGGGGCGCGGGGCGGGGAGCTGTTTTTT.

The chain recombines TRBV12-2 with TRBJ2-1; the table gives TRBD2 as D, unverified against the DNA. TRBV12-2 is termed a pseudogene. The CDR3 has 16 residues. The CDR3 DNA sequence: TGTGCAAGTCCCTTACTGGGGGAGGGCCCCCTCGATGAGCAGTTCTTC. It translates to CASPLLGEGPLDEQFF.

This clonotype has a count of ten or more. The rearrangement joins TRBV28 to TRBJ2-1, with D possibly TRBD2 on 7 matching bases. CDR1 and CDR2 from the germline V gene are MDHEN and SYDVKM. The CDR3 length is 14 residues. The ends were cut back, 6 bases at V and 5 bases at J, with 14 bases in the middle. CDR3 DNA: TGTGCCAGCAGGGTGGGGGGGCTAGACAATGAGCAGTTCTTC. Translation gives CASRVGGLDNEQFF.

This clonotype was seen a handful of times. The CDR3: CASSLGVGEVGRGYTF. The DNA for the CDR3 is TGCGCCAGCAGCTTGGGAGTTGGAGAGGTGGGACGCGGCTACACCTTC. This chain connects TRBV5-1 to TRBJ1-2; a weak D match, TRBD1 (5 bases). Trimming took 0 bases from V and 8 from J, leaving 20 bases between them. CDR1 is SGHRS, CDR2 YFSETQ, per germline. The CDR3 extends over 16 amino acids.

This clonotype was seen repeatedly, ten times or more. This chain connects TRBV11-3 to TRBJ2-1, with 11 bases aligning to TRBD2. This CDR3 has 15 residues. The germline V gene encodes CDR1 SGHNT and CDR2 YENEEA. V lost 3 bases to trimming and J lost 8 bases; unmatched junction nucleotides: 6. The CDR3 is CASSFVLAGVDEQFF. CDR3 DNA: TGTGCCAGCAGCTTCGTACTAGCGGGAGTCGATGAGCAGTTCTTC.

The chain recombines TRBV19 with TRBJ2-1; possibly TRBD2 for D (5 bases). Germline lookup yields CDR1 LNHDA and CDR2 SQIVND (reference sequence). The CDR3 sequence is 14 residues long. Trimming cost V 6 bases and J 7 bases, with 16 bases left between them. CDR3 protein: CASRTDTRRNEQFF. The CDR3 DNA sequence: TGTGCCAGTAGGACTGATACTAGGCGGAATGAGCAGTTCTTC.

This clonotype showed up many times. The V gene is TRBV6-1, the J gene TRBJ1-4; D may be TRBD1 (6 bases). The CDR3 length is 13 residues. In germline, CDR1 is MNHNS, CDR2 SASEGT. Trimming cost V 6 bases and J 8 bases, with 13 bases left between them. The CDR3 region is CASSMTGGEKLFF. In DNA form, the CDR3 reads TGTGCCAGCAGCATGACAGGTGGAGAAAAACTGTTTTTT.

Of note for this clonotype: A much larger clone is a single base away; this may be a read error. The chain links TRBV20-1 to TRBJ2-2; 8 bases are a match to TRBD2. V dropped 7 bases and J dropped 5; count of bases not matched to a gene: 6. Germline V gene data show CDR1 as DFQATT and CDR2 as SNEGSKA (reference sequence). This CDR3 comprises 13 residues. The CDR3 region is CSVSSGKTGELFF. The CDR3 nucleotides read TGCAGTGTTAGTAGCGGGAAGACCGGGGAGCTGTTTTTT.

This clonotype was seen more than once but under ten times. This sequence joins TRBV28 and TRBJ2-2; D not resolved. This CDR3 comprises 13 residues. The V gene's germline CDR1 is MDHEN and CDR2 SYDVKM. V lost 6 bases and J 6 bases, leaving 11 bases between the germline ends. As DNA, the CDR3 is TGTGCCAGCAGGCTTAGTAAGCCCGGGGAGCTGTTTTTT. Translation: CASRLSKPGELFF.

There are many counts of this clonotype. V gene TRBV12-3 or TRBV12-4 combines with J gene TRBJ1-5; D possibly corresponds to TRBD1 (6 bases). CDR3 length equals 15 residues. V lost 5 bases and J lost 6, with 17 bases in between. CDR3: CASSPGGGASQPQHF. Written as DNA, the CDR3 is TGTGCCAGCAGTCCCGGTGGGGGGGCTAGTCAGCCCCAGCATTTT.

In this sample, this clonotype turned up many times. This chain joins TRBV12-3 or TRBV12-4 and TRBJ1-1; 8 bases align to TRBD1. The CDR3 contains 13 residues. J was trimmed by 4 bases and V by 6 bases; bases with no gene match: 4. The DNA of the CDR3 is TGTGCCAGCAGCTTTGACAGGGGCACTGAAGCTTTCTTT. Translating gives CASSFDRGTEAFF.

This clonotype was detected many times. The chain links TRBV7-9 to TRBJ2-1, with 8 bases identical to TRBD1. This CDR3 region has 13 residues. Germline CDR1 and CDR2: SEHNR and FQNEAQ (reference sequence). V was pared by 5 bases and J by 16 bases, with 13 bases of the junction left unmatched. The CDR3 DNA is TGTGCCAGCAGCCTCCTGACCGGGACAGGCCACTTCTTC. Its translation is CASSLLTGTGHFF.

The table lists this clonotype with a few counts. The rearrangement links TRBV29-1 to TRBJ2-4; TRBD2 might be the D (5 bases). V lost 4 bases to trimming and J lost 0 bases, with 13 bases between them. CDR3 length equals 15 residues. The germline V gene encodes CDR1 SQVTM and CDR2 ANQGSEA. The CDR3 sequence is CSVASAVRAKNIQYF. DNA for the CDR3: TGCAGCGTTGCTTCAGCGGTCAGAGCCAAAAACATTCAGTACTTC.

This clonotype came up many times. The rearrangement joins TRBV15 to TRBJ2-1; D ambiguous. V shed 4 bases and J shed 4 bases, with 20 bases lying between them. Germline V gene data show CDR1 as LNHNV and CDR2 as YYDKDF (reference sequence). The CDR3 consists of 17 residues. The CDR3: CATSKPPPIGSYNEQFF. The DNA of the CDR3 is TGTGCCACCAGCAAACCCCCCCCCATTGGATCGTACAATGAGCAGTTCTTC.

This clonotype was observed many times. The chain employs TRBV6-1 and TRBJ1-5; TRBD1 matches at 12 bases. V trimming: 0 bases; J trimming: 10 bases; junction bases outside the gene matches: 7. The V gene's germline CDR1 is MNHNS and CDR2 SASEGT. The CDR3 runs to 16 residues. CDR3 nucleotides: TGTGCCAGCAGTGAAGCCACCGGGACAGGGGGCTATCCCCAGCATTTT. This codes for CASSEATGTGGYPQHF.

This clonotype was counted at least ten times. The V and J genes are TRBV7-7 and TRBJ2-5, with no clear D. CDR1 is SSHAT, CDR2 FNYEAQ, per germline (reference sequence). Trimming removed 5 bases from V and 13 bases from J, with 17 bases in between. The CDR3 length is 12 residues. CDR3 sequence (DNA): TGTGCCAGCAGCCCCGAAATATCCCGGCGGTACTTC. Translated, it gives CASSPEISRRYF.

This clonotype was counted at least ten times. This chain links TRBV6-5 with TRBJ2-2, with D perhaps TRBD1 (5 bases). Germline CDR1 and CDR2: MNHEY and SVGAGI. Trimming removed 2 bases from V and 2 bases from J, with 6 bases in between. The CDR3 contains 14 residues. In DNA form, the CDR3 reads TGTGCCAGCAGTTACGGACACAACACCGGGGAGCTGTTTTTT. The encoded protein is CASSYGHNTGELFF.

This clonotype has a count of ten or more. The chain joins TRBV5-1 to TRBJ2-7, with D unclear. Germline loops: CDR1 SGHRS, CDR2 YFSETQ. The CDR3 loop spans 12 amino acids. V lost 4 bases to trimming and J lost 2 bases, with 7 bases between them. The CDR3, as DNA: TGCGCCAGCAGCCCGAACCCCTACGAGCAGTACTTC. Amino acid sequence: CASSPNPYEQYF.

This clonotype has a count of ten or more. J is TRBJ1-1 and V is TRBV29-1; D is unclear. Trimming shortened V by 4 bases and J by 7 bases, and 10 bases separated the two germline ends. Germline CDR1 SQVTM, CDR2 ANQGSEA. The CDR3 consists of 11 residues. The CDR3 nucleotides read TGCAGCGTTGCGACGTCCCGTGAAGCTTTCTTT. This translates into CSVATSREAFF.

This clonotype was seen many times. V and J are TRBV7-2 and TRBJ2-1; D ambiguous. CDR3 size: 11 residues. CDR1 is SGHTA and CDR2 is FQGNSA in the germline V gene. With 7 bases removed from V and 4 bases from J, the gap between germline ends came to 5 bases. CDR3 in amino acids: CASNLYNEQFF. CDR3 nucleotides: TGTGCCAGCAACCTATACAATGAGCAGTTCTTC.

This clonotype came up many times. The chain carries TRBV5-1 and TRBJ2-7; 8 positions agree with TRBD1. The J segment lost 6 bases and the V segment lost 0 bases, leaving 5 bases of the junction unmatched. Germline V gene data show CDR1 as SGHRS and CDR2 as YFSETQ. The length of the CDR3 is 14 residues. The CDR3 DNA follows: TGCGCCAGCAGCTTGGGCGGGACAGGCAGCGAGCAGTACTTC. Translation: CASSLGGTGSEQYF.

This clonotype was counted at least ten times. This CDR3 is CASSLFAGPYEQYF. The CDR3 coding sequence is TGTGCCAGCAGCTTATTCGCGGGTCCCTACGAGCAGTACTTC. V and J are TRBV7-2 and TRBJ2-7; D might be TRBD2 (5 bases). Deletions cut 2 bases from V and 2 bases from J, with 10 bases between. The CDR3 runs 14 residues. CDR1 is SGHTA, CDR2 FQGNSA, per germline.